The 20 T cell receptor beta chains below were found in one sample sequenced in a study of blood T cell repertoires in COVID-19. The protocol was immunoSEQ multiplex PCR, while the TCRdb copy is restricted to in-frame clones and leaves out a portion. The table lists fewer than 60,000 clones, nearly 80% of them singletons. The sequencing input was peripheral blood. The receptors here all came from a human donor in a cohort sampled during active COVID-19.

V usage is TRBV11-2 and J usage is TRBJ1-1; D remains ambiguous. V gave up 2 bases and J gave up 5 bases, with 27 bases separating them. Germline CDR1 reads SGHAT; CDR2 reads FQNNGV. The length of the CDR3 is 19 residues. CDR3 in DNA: TGTGCCAGCAGCTTAAGGGCGGAACGTCTGGACTCCCCGCGGACTGAAGCTTTCTTT. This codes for CASSLRAERLDSPRTEAFF.

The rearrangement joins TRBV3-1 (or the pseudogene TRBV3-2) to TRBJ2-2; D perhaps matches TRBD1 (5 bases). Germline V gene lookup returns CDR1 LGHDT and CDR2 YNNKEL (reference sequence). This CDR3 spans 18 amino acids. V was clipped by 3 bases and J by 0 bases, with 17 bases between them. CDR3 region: CASSQMGLGRTNTGELFF. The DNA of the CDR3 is TGTGCCAGCAGCCAGATGGGGTTGGGGCGAACGAACACCGGGGAGCTGTTTTTT.

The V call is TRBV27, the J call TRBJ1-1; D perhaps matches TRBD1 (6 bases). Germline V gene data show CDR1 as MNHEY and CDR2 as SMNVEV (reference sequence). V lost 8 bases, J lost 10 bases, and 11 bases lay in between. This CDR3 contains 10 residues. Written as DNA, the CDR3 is TGTGCCAGCGGTCAGGGGAGAGCTTTCTTT. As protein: CASGQGRAFF.

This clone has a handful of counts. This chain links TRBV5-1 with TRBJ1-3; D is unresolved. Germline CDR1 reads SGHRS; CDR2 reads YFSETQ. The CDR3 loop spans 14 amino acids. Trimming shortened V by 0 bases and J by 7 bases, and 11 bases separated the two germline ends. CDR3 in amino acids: CASSLDRPGNTIYF. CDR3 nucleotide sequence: TGCGCCAGCAGCTTGGATCGGCCGGGGAACACCATATATTTT.

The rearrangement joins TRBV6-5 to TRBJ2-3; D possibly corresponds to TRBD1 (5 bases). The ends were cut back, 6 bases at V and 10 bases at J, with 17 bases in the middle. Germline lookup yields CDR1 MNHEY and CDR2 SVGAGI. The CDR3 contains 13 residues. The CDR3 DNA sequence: TGTGCCAGCAGCGACCAGGGCGAGGCGGCGCAGTATTTT. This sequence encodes CASSDQGEAAQYF.

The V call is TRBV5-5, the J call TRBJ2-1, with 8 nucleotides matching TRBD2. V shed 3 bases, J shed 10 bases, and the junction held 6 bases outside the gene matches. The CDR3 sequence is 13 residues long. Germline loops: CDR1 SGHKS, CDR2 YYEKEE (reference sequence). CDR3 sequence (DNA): TGTGCCAGCAGCTCCGCGACTAGCGCCGAGCAGTTCTTC. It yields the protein CASSSATSAEQFF.

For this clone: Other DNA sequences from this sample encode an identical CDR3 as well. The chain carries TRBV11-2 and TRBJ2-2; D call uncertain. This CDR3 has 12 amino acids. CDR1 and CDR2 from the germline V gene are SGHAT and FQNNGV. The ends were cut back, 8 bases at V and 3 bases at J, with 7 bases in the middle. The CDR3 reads CASRVDTGELFF. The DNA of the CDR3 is TGTGCCAGCCGCGTTGACACCGGGGAGCTGTTTTTT.

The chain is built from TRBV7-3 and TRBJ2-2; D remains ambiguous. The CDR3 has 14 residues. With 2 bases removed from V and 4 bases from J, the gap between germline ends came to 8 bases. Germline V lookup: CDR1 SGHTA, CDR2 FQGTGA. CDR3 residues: CASSLGSGTGELFF. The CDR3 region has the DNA TGTGCCAGCAGCTTAGGGTCGGGCACCGGGGAGCTGTTTTTT.

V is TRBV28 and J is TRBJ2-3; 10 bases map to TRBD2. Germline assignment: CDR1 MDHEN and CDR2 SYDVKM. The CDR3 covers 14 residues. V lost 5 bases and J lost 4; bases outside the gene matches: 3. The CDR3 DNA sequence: TGTGCCAGCAGTACAGCGGGAGGGGCAGATACGCAGTATTTT. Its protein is CASSTAGGADTQYF.

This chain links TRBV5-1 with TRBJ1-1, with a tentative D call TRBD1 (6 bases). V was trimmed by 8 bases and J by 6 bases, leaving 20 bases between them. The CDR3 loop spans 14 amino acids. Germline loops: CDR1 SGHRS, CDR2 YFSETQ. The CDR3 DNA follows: TGCGCCAGTCACGCACAGGGTCAATCGGCTGAAGCTTTCTTT. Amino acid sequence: CASHAQGQSAEAFF. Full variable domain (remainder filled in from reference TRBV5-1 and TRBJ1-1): KAGVTQTPRYLIKTRGQQVTLSCSPISGHRSVSWYQQTPGQGLQFLFEYFSETQRNKGNFPGRFSGRQFSNSRSEMNVSTLELGDSALYLCASHAQGQSAEAFFGQGTRLTVV.

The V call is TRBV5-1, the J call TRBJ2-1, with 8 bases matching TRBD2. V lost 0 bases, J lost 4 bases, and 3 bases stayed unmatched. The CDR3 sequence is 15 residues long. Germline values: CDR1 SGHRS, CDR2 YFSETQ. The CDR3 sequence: CASSLVSSGYNEQFF. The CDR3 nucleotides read TGCGCCAGCAGCTTGGTGTCTAGCGGGTACAATGAGCAGTTCTTC. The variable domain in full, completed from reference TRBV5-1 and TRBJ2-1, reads KAGVTQTPRYLIKTRGQQVTLSCSPISGHRSVSWYQQTPGQGLQFLFEYFSETQRNKGNFPGRFSGRQFSNSRSEMNVSTLELGDSALYLCASSLVSSGYNEQFFGPGTRLTVL.

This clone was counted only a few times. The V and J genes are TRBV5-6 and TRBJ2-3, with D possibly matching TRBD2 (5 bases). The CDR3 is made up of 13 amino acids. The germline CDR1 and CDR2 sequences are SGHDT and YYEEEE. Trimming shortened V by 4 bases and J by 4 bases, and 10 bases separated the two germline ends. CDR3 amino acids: CASSGLPADTQYF. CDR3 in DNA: TGTGCCAGCAGCGGACTTCCCGCAGATACGCAGTATTTT. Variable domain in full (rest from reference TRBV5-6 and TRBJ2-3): DAGVTQSPTHLIKTRGQQVTLRCSPKSGHDTVSWYQQALGQGPQFIFQYYEEEERQRGNFPDRFSGHQFPNYSSELNVNALLLGDSALYLCASSGLPADTQYFGPGTRLTVL.

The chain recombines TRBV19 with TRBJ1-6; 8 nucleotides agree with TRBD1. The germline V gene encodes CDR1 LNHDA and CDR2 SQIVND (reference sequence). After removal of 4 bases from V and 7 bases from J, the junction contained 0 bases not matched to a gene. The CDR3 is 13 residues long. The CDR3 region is CASSRTGNSPLHF. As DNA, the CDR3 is TGTGCCAGTAGTAGGACAGGGAATTCACCCCTCCACTTT. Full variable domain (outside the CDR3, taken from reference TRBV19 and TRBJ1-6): DGGITQSPKYLFRKEGQNVTLSCEQNLNHDAMYWYRQDPGQGLRLIYYSQIVNDFQKGDIAEGYSVSREKKESFPLTVTSAQKNPTAFYLCASSRTGNSPLHFGNGTRLTVT.

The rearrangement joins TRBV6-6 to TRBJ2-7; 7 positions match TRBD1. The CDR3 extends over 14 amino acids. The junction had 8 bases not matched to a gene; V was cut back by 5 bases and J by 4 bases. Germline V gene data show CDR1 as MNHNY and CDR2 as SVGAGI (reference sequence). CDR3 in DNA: TGTGCCAGCAGTATGACAGGGATTGGGTACGAGCAGTACTTC. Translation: CASSMTGIGYEQYF.

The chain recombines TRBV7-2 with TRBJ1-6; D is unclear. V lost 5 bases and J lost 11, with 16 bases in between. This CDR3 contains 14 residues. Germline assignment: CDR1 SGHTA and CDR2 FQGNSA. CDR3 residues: CASSLTQTVAPLHF. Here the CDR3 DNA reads TGTGCCAGCAGCCTCACCCAGACTGTCGCACCCCTCCACTTT.

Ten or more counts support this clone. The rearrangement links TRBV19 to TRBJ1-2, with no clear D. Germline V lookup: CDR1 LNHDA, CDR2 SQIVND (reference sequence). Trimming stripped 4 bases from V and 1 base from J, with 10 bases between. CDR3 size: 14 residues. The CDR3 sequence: CASSNEGYNYGYTF. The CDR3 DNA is TGTGCCAGTAGTAACGAGGGTTATAACTATGGCTACACCTTC.

CDR3 loop: CASSLGQGSLEQYF. CDR3 coding DNA: TGCGCCAGCAGCTTAGGGCAGGGGAGCCTCGAGCAGTACTTC. The chain has TRBV5-1 and TRBJ2-7, with D tentatively TRBD1 (6 bases). Trimming removed 2 bases from V and 6 bases from J, with 15 bases in between. This CDR3 is built from 14 residues. Germline V lookup: CDR1 SGHRS, CDR2 YFSETQ.

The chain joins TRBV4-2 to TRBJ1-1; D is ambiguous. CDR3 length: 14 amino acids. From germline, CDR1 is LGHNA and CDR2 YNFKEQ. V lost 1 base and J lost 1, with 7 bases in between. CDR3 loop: CASSQGRQNTEAFF. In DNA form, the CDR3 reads TGTGCCAGCAGCCAAGGCCGACAGAACACTGAAGCTTTCTTT.

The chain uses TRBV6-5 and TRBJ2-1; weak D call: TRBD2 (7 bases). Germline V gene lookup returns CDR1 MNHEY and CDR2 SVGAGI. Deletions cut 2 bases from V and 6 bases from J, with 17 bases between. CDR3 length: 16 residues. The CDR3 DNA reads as TGTGCCAGCAGTTACAAGAAGGGGGGGATATTCAATGAGCAGTTCTTC. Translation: CASSYKKGGIFNEQFF.

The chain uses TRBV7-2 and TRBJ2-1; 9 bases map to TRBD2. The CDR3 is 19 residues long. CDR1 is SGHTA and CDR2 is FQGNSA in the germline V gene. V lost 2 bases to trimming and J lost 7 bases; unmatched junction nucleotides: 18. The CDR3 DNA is TGTGCCAGCAGCTTAAAGTTGTTAACTAGCGGGCCCAAACGAAATGAGCAGTTCTTC. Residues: CASSLKLLTSGPKRNEQFF.